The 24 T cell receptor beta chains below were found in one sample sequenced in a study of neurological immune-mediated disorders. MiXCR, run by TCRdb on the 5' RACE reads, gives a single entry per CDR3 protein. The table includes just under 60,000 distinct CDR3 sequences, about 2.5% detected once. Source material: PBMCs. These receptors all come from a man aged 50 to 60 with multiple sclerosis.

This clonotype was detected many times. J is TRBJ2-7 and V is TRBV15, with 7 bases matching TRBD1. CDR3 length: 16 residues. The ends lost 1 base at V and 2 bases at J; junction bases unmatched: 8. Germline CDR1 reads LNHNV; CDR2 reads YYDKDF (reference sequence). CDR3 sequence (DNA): TGTGCCACCAGCAGAGCTGGTAGGGGGCCGACCTACGAGCAGTACTTC. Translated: CATSRAGRGPTYEQYF.

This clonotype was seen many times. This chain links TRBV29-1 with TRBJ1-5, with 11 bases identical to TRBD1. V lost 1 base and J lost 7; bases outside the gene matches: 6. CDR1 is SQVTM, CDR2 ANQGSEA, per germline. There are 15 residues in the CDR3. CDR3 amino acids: CSVEVAGTGGQPQHF. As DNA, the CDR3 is TGCAGCGTTGAAGTCGCCGGGACAGGGGGGCAGCCCCAGCATTTT.

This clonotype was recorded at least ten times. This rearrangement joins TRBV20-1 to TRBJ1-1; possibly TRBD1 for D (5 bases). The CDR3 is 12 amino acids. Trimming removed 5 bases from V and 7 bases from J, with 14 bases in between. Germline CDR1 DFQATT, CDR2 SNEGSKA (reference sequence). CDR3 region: CSASIQGFEAFF. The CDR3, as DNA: TGCAGTGCTTCCATCCAGGGTTTTGAAGCTTTCTTT.

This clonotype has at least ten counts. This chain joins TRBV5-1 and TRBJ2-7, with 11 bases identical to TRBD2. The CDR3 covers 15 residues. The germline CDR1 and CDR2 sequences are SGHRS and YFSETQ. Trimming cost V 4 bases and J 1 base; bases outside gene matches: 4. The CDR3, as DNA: TGCGCCAGCAGCCCTAGCGGGGGGCTTTCCTACGAGCAGTACTTC. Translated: CASSPSGGLSYEQYF.

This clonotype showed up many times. The CDR3 is CASSPARIGSELFF. In DNA, the CDR3 is TGTGCCAGCTCACCCGCAAGAATAGGTTCGGAGCTGTTTTTT. This rearrangement joins TRBV18 to TRBJ2-2; D unresolved. This CDR3 is built from 14 residues. CDR1 is KGHSH, CDR2 LQKENI, per germline. Deletions cut 3 bases from V and 10 bases from J, with 15 bases between.

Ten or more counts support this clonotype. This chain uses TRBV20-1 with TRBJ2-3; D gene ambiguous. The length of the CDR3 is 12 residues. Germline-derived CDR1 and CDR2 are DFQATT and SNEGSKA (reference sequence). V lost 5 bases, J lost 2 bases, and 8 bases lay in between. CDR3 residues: CSASTITDTQYF. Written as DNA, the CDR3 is TGCAGTGCTTCGACCATCACAGATACGCAGTATTTT.

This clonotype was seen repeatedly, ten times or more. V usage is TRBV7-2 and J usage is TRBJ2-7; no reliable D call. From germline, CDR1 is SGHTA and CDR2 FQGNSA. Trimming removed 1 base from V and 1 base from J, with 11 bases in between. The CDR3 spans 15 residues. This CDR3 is CASSLDMGLSYEQYF. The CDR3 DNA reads TGTGCCAGCAGCTTAGACATGGGGTTATCCTACGAGCAGTACTTC. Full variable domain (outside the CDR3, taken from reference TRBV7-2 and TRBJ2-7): GAGVSQSPSNKVTEKGKDVELRCDPISGHTALYWYRQSLGQGLEFLIYFQGNSAPDKSGLPSDRFSAERTGGSVSTLTIQRTQQEDSAVYLCASSLDMGLSYEQYFGPGTRLTVT.

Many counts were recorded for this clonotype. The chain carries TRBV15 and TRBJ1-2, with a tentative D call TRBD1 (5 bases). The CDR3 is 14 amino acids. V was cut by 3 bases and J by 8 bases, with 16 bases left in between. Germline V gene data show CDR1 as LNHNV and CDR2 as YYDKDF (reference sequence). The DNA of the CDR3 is TGTGCCACCAGCAGTCCCAAACAGGTGGCGGGCTACACCTTC. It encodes CATSSPKQVAGYTF. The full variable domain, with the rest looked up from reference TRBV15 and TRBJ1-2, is DAMVIQNPRYQVTQFGKPVTLSCSQTLNHNVMYWYQQKSSQAPKLLFHYYDKDFNNEADTPDNFQSRRPNTSFCFLDIRSPGLGDTAMYLCATSSPKQVAGYTFGSGTRLTVV.

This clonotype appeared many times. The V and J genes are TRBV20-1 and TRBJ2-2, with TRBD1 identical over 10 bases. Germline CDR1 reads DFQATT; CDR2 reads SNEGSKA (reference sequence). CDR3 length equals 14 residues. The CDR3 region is CIHSRDRGTGELFF. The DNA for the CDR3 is TGCATCCACTCGCGGGACAGGGGAACCGGGGAGCTGTTTTTT.

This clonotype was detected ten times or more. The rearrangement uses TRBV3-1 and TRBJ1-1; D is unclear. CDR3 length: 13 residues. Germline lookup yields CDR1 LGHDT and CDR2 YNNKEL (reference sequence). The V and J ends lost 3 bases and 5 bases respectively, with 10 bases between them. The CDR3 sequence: CASSQMGRTEAFF. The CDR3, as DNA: TGTGCCAGCAGCCAGATGGGTCGGACTGAAGCTTTCTTT. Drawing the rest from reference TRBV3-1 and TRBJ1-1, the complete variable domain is DTAVSQTPKYLVTQMGNDKSIKCEQNLGHDTMYWYKQDSKKFLKIMFSYNNKELIINETVPNRFSPKSPDKAHLNLHINSLELGDSAVYFCASSQMGRTEAFFGQGTRLTVV.

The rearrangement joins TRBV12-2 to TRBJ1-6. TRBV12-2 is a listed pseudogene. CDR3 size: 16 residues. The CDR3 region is CASRSPQTADNSPLNF. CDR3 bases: TGTGCAAGTCGCTCCCCTCAGACAGCGGATAATTCACCCCTCAACTTT.

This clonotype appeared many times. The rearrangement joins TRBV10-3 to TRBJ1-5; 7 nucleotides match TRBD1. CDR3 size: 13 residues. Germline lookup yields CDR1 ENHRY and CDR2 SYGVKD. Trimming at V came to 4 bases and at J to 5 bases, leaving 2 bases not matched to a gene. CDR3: CAISGQGDQPQHF. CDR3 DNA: TGTGCCATCAGTGGACAGGGTGATCAGCCCCAGCATTTT.

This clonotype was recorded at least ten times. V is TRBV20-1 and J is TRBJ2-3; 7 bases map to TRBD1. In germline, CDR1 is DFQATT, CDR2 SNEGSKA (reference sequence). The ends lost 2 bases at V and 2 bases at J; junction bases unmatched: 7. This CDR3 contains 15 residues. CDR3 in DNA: TGCAGTGCTAGACGACAGGGCATAAACACAGATACGCAGTATTTT. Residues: CSARRQGINTDTQYF.

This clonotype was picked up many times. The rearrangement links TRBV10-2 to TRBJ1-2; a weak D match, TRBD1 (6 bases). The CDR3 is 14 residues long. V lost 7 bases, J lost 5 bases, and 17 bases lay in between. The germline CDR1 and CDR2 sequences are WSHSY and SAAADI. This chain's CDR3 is CASTRGGEFYGYTF. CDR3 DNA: TGCGCCAGCACCCGCGGGGGCGAGTTTTATGGCTACACCTTC.

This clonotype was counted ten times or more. CDR3: CSARDRLAGGPQYF. CDR3 in DNA: TGCAGTGCTAGAGATCGACTAGCGGGGGGGCCCCAGTACTTC. The V gene is TRBV20-1, the J gene TRBJ2-5, with TRBD2 matching 14 bases. V was pared by 0 bases and J by 9 bases, with 3 bases of the junction left unmatched. This CDR3 spans 14 amino acids. Germline V gene lookup returns CDR1 DFQATT and CDR2 SNEGSKA (reference sequence).

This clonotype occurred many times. CDR3 coding DNA: TGCGCCAGCAGCTCCAACCCGACAGAAAGATTAAGAGATACCCAGTACTTC. Translation: CASSSNPTERLRDTQYF. The chain uses TRBV5-1 and TRBJ2-5; D may be TRBD1 (5 bases). CDR3 length: 17 amino acids. V shed 3 bases and J shed 8 bases, with 26 bases lying between them. Germline assignment: CDR1 SGHRS and CDR2 YFSETQ.

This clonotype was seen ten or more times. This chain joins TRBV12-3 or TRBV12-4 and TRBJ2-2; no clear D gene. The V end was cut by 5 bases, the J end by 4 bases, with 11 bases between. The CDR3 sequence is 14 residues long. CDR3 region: CASSPQGFTGELFF. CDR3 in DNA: TGTGCCAGCAGTCCCCAAGGATTCACCGGGGAGCTGTTTTTT.

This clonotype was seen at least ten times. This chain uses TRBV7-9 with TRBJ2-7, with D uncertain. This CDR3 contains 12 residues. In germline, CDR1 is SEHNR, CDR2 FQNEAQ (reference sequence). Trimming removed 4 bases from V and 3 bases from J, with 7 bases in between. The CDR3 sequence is CASSYGRYEQYF. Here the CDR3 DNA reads TGTGCCAGCAGCTACGGTCGCTACGAGCAGTACTTC.

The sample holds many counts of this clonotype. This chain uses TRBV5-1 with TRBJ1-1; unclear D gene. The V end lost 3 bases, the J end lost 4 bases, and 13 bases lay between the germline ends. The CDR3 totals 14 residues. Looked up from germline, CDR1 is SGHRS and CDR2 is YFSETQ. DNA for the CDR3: TGCGCCAGCAGCTCACAGACGGGCGCCACTGAAGCTTTCTTT. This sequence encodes CASSSQTGATEAFF.

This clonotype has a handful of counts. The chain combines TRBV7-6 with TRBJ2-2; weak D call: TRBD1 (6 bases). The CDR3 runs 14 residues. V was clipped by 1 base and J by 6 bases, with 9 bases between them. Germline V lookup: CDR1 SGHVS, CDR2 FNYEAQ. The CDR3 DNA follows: TGTGCCAGCAGCTTAGAGGGGGTCCCCGGGGAGCTGTTTTTT. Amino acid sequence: CASSLEGVPGELFF.

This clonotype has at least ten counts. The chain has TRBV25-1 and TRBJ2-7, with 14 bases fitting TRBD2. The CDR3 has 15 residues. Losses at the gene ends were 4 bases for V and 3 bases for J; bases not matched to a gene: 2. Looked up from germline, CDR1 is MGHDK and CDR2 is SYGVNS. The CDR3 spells CASSAGLAGVYEQYF. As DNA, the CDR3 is TGTGCCAGCAGTGCGGGACTAGCGGGGGTCTACGAGCAGTACTTC.

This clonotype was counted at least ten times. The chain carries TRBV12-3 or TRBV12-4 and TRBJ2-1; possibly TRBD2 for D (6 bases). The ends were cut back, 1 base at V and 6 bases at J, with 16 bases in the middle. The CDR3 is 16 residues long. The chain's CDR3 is CASSLGKVRGGNEQFF. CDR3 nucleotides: TGTGCCAGCAGTTTAGGGAAGGTTCGGGGAGGCAATGAGCAGTTCTTC.

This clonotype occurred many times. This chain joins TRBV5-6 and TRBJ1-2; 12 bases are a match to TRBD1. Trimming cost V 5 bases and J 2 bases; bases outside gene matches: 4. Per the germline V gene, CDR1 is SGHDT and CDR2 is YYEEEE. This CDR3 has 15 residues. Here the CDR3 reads CASRGQGALNYGYTF. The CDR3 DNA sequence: TGTGCCAGCAGGGGACAGGGGGCGCTGAACTATGGCTACACCTTC.

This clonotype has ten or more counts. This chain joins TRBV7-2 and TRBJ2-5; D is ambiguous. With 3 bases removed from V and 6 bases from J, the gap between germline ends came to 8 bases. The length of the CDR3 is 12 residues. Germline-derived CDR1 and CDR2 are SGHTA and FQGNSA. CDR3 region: CASSFERQTQYF. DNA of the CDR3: TGTGCCAGCAGCTTCGAACGCCAGACCCAGTACTTC.